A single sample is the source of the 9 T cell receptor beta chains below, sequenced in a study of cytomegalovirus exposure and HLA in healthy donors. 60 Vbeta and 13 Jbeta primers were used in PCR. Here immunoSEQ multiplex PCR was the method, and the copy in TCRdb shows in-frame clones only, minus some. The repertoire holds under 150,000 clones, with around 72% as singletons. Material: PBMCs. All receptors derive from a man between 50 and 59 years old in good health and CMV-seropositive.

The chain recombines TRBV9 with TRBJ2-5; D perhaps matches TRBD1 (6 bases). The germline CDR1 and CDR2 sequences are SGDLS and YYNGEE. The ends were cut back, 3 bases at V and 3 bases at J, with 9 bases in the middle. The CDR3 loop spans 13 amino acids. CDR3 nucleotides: TGTGCCAGCAGCGCCCAGGGGAAAGAGACCCAGTACTTC. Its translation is CASSAQGKETQYF.

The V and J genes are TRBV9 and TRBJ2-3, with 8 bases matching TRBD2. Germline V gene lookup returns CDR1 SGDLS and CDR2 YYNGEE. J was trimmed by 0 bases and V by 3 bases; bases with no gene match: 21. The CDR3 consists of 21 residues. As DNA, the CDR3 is TGTGCCAGCAGCGCGAGCAGGGGCGGGGGGCTAATTATCCCTAGCACAGATACGCAGTATTTT. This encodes CASSASRGGGLIIPSTDTQYF. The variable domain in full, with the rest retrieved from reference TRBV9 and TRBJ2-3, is DSGVTQTPKHLITATGQRVTLRCSPRSGDLSVYWYQQSLDQGLQFLIQYYNGEERAKGNILERFSAQQFPDLHSELNLSSLELGDSALYFCASSASRGGGLIIPSTDTQYFGPGTRLTVL.

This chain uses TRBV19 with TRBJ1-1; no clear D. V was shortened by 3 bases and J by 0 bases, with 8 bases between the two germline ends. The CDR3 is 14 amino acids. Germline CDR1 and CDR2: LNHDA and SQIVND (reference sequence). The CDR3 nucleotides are TGTGCCAGTAGTATTCGCAGGCTGAACACTGAAGCTTTCTTT. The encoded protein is CASSIRRLNTEAFF.

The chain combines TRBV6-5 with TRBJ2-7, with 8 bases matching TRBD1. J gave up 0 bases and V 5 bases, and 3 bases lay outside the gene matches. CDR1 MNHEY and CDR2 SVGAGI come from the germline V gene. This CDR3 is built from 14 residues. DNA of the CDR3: TGTGCCAGCAGTAGGGACAGGAGCTCCTACGAGCAGTACTTC. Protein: CASSRDRSSYEQYF.

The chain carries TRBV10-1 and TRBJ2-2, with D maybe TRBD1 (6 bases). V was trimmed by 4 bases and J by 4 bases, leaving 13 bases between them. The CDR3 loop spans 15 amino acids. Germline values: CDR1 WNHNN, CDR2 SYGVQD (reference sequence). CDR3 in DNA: TGCGCCAGCAGTGCGACCCGGGACACCACCGGGGAGCTGTTTTTT. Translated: CASSATRDTTGELFF.

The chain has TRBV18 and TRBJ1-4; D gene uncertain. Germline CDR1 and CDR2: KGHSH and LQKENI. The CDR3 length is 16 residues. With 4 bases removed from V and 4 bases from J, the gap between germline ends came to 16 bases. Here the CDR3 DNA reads TGTGCCAGCTCACTACCCCGAGGGCGGAATAATGAAAAACTGTTTTTT. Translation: CASSLPRGRNNEKLFF.

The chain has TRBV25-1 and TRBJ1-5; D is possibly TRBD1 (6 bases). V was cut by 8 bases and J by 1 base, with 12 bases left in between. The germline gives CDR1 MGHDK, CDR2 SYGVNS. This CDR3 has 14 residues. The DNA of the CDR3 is TGTGCCAGCCAGGGGACACCGAGCAATCAGCCCCAGCATTTT. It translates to CASQGTPSNQPQHF.

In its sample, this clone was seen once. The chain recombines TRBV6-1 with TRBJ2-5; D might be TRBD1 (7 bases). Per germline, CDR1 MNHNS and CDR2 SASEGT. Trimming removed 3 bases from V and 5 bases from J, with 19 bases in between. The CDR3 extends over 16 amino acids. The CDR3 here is CASSEKYRGRGETQYF. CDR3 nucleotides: TGTGCCAGCAGTGAGAAATACAGGGGCCGGGGGGAGACCCAGTACTTC.

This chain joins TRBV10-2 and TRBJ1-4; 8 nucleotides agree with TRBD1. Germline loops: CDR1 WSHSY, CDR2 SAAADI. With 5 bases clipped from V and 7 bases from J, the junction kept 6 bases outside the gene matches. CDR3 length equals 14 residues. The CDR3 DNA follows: TGCGCCAGCAGTATTGGACAGGGAGGTGAAAAACTGTTTTTT. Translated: CASSIGQGGEKLFF.